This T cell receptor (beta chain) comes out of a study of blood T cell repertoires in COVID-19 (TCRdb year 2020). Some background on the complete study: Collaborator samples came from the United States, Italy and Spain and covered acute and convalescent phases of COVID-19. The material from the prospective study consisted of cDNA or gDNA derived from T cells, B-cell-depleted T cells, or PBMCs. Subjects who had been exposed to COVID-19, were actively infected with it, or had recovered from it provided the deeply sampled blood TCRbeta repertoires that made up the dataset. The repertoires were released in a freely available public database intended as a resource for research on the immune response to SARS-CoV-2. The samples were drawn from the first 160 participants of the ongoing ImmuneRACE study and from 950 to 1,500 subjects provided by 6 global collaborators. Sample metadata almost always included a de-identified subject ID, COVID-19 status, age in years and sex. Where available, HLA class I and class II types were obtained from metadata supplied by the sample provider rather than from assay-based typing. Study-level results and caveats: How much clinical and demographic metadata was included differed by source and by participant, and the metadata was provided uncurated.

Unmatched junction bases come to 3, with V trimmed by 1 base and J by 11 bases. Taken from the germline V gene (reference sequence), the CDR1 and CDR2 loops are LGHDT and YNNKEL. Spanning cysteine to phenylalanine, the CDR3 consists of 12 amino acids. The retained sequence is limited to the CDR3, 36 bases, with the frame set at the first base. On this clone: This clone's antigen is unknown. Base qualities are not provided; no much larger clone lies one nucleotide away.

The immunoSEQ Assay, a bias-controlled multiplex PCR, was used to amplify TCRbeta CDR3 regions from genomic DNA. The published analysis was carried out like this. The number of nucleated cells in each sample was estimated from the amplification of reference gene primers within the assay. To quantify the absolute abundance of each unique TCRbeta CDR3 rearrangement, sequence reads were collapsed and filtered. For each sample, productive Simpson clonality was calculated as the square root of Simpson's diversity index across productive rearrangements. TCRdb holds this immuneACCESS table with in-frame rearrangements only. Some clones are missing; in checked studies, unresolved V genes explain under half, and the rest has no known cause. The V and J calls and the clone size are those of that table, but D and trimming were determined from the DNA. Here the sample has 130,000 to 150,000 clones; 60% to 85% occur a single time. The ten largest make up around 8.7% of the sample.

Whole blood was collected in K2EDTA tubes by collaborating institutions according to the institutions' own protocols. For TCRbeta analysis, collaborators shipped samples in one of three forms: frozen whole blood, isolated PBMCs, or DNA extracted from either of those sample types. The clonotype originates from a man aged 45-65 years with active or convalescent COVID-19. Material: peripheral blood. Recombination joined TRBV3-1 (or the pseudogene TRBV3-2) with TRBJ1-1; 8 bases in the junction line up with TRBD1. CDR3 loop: CASSQGNRGAFF. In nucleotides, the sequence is TGTGCCAGCAGCCAAGGAAACAGGGGGGCTTTCTTT.